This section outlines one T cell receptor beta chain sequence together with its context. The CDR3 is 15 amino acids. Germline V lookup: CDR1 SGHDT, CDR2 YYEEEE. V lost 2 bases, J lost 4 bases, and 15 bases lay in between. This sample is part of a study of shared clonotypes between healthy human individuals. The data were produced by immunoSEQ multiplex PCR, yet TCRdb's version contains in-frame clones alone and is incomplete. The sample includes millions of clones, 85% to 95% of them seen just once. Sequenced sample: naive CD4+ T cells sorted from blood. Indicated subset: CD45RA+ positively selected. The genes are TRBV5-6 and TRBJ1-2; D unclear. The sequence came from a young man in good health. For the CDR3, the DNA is TGTGCCAGCAGCTTAGTGCACGGCCTGGGCTATGGCTACACCTTC. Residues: CASSLVHGLGYGYTF.